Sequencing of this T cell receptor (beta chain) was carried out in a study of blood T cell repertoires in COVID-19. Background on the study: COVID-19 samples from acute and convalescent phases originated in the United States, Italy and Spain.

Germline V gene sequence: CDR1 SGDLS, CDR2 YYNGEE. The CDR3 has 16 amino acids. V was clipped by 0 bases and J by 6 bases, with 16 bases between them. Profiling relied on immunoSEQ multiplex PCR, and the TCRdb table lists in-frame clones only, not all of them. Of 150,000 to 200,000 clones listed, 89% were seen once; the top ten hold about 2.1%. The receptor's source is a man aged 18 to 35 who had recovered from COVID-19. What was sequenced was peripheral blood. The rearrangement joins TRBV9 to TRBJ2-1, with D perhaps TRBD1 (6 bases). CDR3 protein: CASSVEAQGFGNEQFF. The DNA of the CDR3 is TGTGCCAGCAGCGTAGAAGCGCAGGGGTTTGGCAATGAGCAGTTCTTC.